Presented here are 28 T cell receptor beta chains from one specimen sequenced in a study of early stage breast cancer tumors. TCRdb keeps only in-frame clones here, not all; method: immunoSEQ multiplex PCR. The sample has 50,000 to 75,000 clones, 70% to 80% seen once. The sample consisted of blood. All receptors come from a person aged 30-39 years with breast cancer.

The rearrangement links TRBV29-1 to TRBJ2-4; 8 bases fit TRBD2. The germline V gene encodes CDR1 SQVTM and CDR2 ANQGSEA. This CDR3 is built from 12 residues. The V segment lost 7 bases and the J segment 7 bases; nucleotides outside the gene matches: 6. The CDR3 nucleotides read TGCAGCGCCCACCCGGGAGGGAACATTCAGTACTTC. Its protein is CSAHPGGNIQYF.

V and J are TRBV9 and TRBJ2-7; D is uncertain. Deletions cut 3 bases from V and 1 base from J, with 8 bases between. The CDR3 spans 13 residues. CDR1 is SGDLS, CDR2 YYNGEE, per germline. The CDR3 loop reads CASSGPTSYEQYF. As DNA, the CDR3 is TGTGCCAGCAGCGGGCCGACTTCCTACGAGCAGTACTTC.

The chain recombines TRBV27 with TRBJ2-7; D ambiguous. This CDR3 is 11 amino acids long. V lost 2 bases to trimming and J lost 8 bases, with 7 bases between them. CDR1 and CDR2 from the germline V gene are MNHEY and SMNVEV (reference sequence). CDR3 bases: TGTGCCAGCAGTTTACCCCCGAAGCAGTACTTC. Protein sequence: CASSLPPKQYF.

This chain links TRBV2 with TRBJ2-2, with 8 bases aligning to TRBD2. CDR1 and CDR2 (germline): SNHLY, FYNNEI. The CDR3 is made up of 14 amino acids. The trim removed 8 bases at V and 8 bases at J, leaving 10 bases unmatched. The DNA for the CDR3 is TGTGCCAGCTATCAGACTAGCGTAGGAGGGGAGCTGTTTTTT. This gives the protein CASYQTSVGGELFF.

The chain is built from TRBV5-6 and TRBJ1-1; TRBD1 might be the D (5 bases). Trimming took off 3 bases at V and 1 base at J, with 13 bases between the two ends. The CDR3 spans 15 residues. Germline loops: CDR1 SGHDT, CDR2 YYEEEE. The DNA for the CDR3 is TGTGCCAGCAGCTGGGGCCGGAGGGGGAACACTGAAGCTTTCTTT. This encodes CASSWGRRGNTEAFF.

This clone was seen more than once but under ten times. The V and J genes are TRBV5-1 and TRBJ1-2; TRBD1 might be the D (6 bases). The CDR3 sequence is 13 residues long. With 3 bases removed from V and 1 base from J, the gap between germline ends came to 7 bases. Germline lookup yields CDR1 SGHRS and CDR2 YFSETQ. In nucleotides, the CDR3 is TGCGCCAGCAGCTCGGGACATAACTATGGCTACACCTTC. This codes for CASSSGHNYGYTF.

The chain employs TRBV18 and TRBJ1-2, with 12 bases matching TRBD1. After removal of 0 bases from V and 4 bases from J, the junction contained 6 bases not matched to a gene. Germline V gene sequence: CDR1 KGHSH, CDR2 LQKENI. CDR3 length: 17 amino acids. The CDR3, as DNA: TGTGCCAGCTCACCACCGGGACAGGGGGCGGATTTCTATGGCTACACCTTC. Translating it yields CASSPPGQGADFYGYTF. The full variable domain, its missing parts supplied by reference TRBV18 and TRBJ1-2, is NAGVMQNPRHLVRRRGQEARLRCSPMKGHSHVYWYRQLPEEGLKFMVYLQKENIIDESGMPKERFSAEFPKEGPSILRIQQVVRGDSAAYFCASSPPGQGADFYGYTFGSGTRLTVV.

The rearrangement joins TRBV19 to TRBJ1-2, with D tentatively TRBD1 (5 bases). Germline CDR1 reads LNHDA; CDR2 reads SQIVND (reference sequence). This CDR3 spans 16 amino acids. Trimming removed 3 bases at V and 0 bases at J, with 14 bases between. This chain's CDR3 is CASSIFQTATNYGYTF. The CDR3 coding sequence is TGTGCCAGTAGTATCTTCCAGACAGCAACTAACTATGGCTACACCTTC.

The chain couples TRBV2 to TRBJ1-6; D gene uncertain. The V gene lost 2 bases and the J gene lost 15 bases, with 23 bases spanning the gap. CDR3 length: 16 residues. CDR1 is SNHLY and CDR2 is FYNNEI in the germline V gene. The CDR3 is CASSEWHSVGKNFLHF. CDR3 nucleotides: TGTGCCAGCAGTGAATGGCACAGCGTAGGAAAGAACTTCCTCCACTTT.

The chain couples TRBV19 to TRBJ2-5; 7 nucleotides match TRBD1. The CDR3 consists of 14 residues. V trimming: 6 bases; J trimming: 6 bases; junction bases outside the gene matches: 10. Germline V lookup: CDR1 LNHDA, CDR2 SQIVND (reference sequence). As DNA, the CDR3 is TGTGCCAGTAGATTAGACAGGGCGTCCAAGACCCAGTACTTC. Its translation is CASRLDRASKTQYF.

In the case of this clone: Compared with germline, one end of the junction differs, possibly owing to a read error. This chain links TRBV30 with TRBJ2-1; possible D gene TRBD2, 6 bases. Germline CDR1 and CDR2: GTSNPN and SVGIG (reference sequence). The CDR3 contains 12 residues. The DNA for the CDR3 is TGCGGAATGGGACTCCCCTACAATGAGCAGTTCTTC. Protein: CGMGLPYNEQFF.

This chain connects TRBV7-2 to TRBJ1-6, with D hard to call. In germline, CDR1 is SGHTA, CDR2 FQGNSA. CDR3 length: 16 amino acids. The germline V and J ends were trimmed by 3 bases and 0 bases, with 9 bases remaining between them. The CDR3 protein is CASSFGSSSYNSPLHF. CDR3 nucleotides: TGTGCCAGCAGCTTTGGCTCAAGCTCCTATAATTCACCCCTCCACTTT. Full variable domain (rest looked up from reference TRBV7-2 and TRBJ1-6): GAGVSQSPSNKVTEKGKDVELRCDPISGHTALYWYRQSLGQGLEFLIYFQGNSAPDKSGLPSDRFSAERTGGSVSTLTIQRTQQEDSAVYLCASSFGSSSYNSPLHFGNGTRLTVT.

This rearrangement joins TRBV7-2 to TRBJ2-3, with 15 positions matching TRBD2. This CDR3 has 16 residues. Germline CDR1 SGHTA, CDR2 FQGNSA. Trimming cost V 5 bases and J 5 bases; bases outside gene matches: 5. CDR3 sequence: CASSRGLAGGIDTQYF. The DNA of the CDR3 is TGTGCCAGCAGCCGGGGACTAGCGGGAGGTATAGATACGCAGTATTTT.

V and J are TRBV15 and TRBJ2-1; D is ambiguous. The CDR3 runs to 13 residues. Trimming took off 11 bases at V and 0 bases at J, with 11 bases between the two ends. Per the germline V gene, CDR1 is LNHNV and CDR2 is YYDKDF (reference sequence). The CDR3 here is CAARQASYNEQFF. Here the CDR3 DNA reads TGTGCCGCCCGGCAGGCCTCCTACAATGAGCAGTTCTTC.

The chain links TRBV5-4 to TRBJ2-7; D is possibly TRBD2 (6 bases). CDR3 length: 15 amino acids. Between the trimmed V and J ends, which lost 0 bases and 7 bases, there was a span of 17 bases. Per germline, CDR1 SGHNT and CDR2 YYREEE (reference sequence). In DNA, the CDR3 is TGTGCCAGCAGCTTGGAATCGGGACTGTTTACGGAGCAGTACTTC. Translation gives CASSLESGLFTEQYF.

The V and J genes are TRBV9 and TRBJ2-7; D is unclear. There are 14 residues in the CDR3. Germline V lookup: CDR1 SGDLS, CDR2 YYNGEE. Deletions cut 1 base from V and 1 base from J, with 9 bases between. The CDR3 DNA is TGTGCCAGCAGCGTACTAGAGTCTTCCTACGAGCAGTACTTC. This encodes CASSVLESSYEQYF.

This clone showed up just once. The CDR3 reads CASSHPLGSPADTQYF. CDR3 bases: TGTGCCAGTAGTCACCCATTGGGGTCCCCAGCAGATACGCAGTATTTT. The rearrangement joins TRBV19 to TRBJ2-3; unclear D gene. V lost 5 bases, J lost 4 bases, and 19 bases lay in between. This CDR3 is built from 16 residues. From germline, CDR1 is LNHDA and CDR2 SQIVND (reference sequence). Full variable domain (missing parts from reference TRBV19 and TRBJ2-3): DGGITQSPKYLFRKEGQNVTLSCEQNLNHDAMYWYRQDPGQGLRLIYYSQIVNDFQKGDIAEGYSVSREKKESFPLTVTSAQKNPTAFYLCASSHPLGSPADTQYFGPGTRLTVL.

V and J are TRBV6-5 and TRBJ1-1; D gene uncertain. This CDR3 region has 11 residues. Trimming left V 10 bases short and J 8 bases short, with 14 bases between. Germline CDR1 MNHEY, CDR2 SVGAGI. CDR3 sequence (DNA): TGTGCCACCGGGAGGGTGAAAGAAGCTTTCTTT. The encoded protein is CATGRVKEAFF.

This rearrangement joins TRBV10-1 to TRBJ1-5, with D possibly being TRBD1 (6 bases). With 8 bases removed from V and 3 bases from J, the gap between germline ends came to 26 bases. The V gene's germline CDR1 is WNHNN and CDR2 SYGVQD (reference sequence). The CDR3 runs 18 residues. CDR3 protein: CASLRGSPGTNLNQPQHF. The CDR3 DNA is TGCGCCAGCCTCCGAGGCAGCCCAGGGACAAACCTCAATCAGCCCCAGCATTTT.

This chain connects TRBV19 to TRBJ1-3; D call uncertain. The germline V gene encodes CDR1 LNHDA and CDR2 SQIVND (reference sequence). Trimming pared 1 base from V and 2 bases from J, leaving 9 bases between. The CDR3 contains 15 residues. The DNA of the CDR3 is TGTGCCAGTAGTATAGGCAAGACGGCTGGAAACACCATATATTTT. Translating gives CASSIGKTAGNTIYF.

This clone came up a few times. CDR3 DNA: TGTGCCAGCAGTTTCAGGGAATTCCTAGCCAAAAACATTCAGTACTTC. Translating gives CASSFREFLAKNIQYF. This chain connects TRBV28 to TRBJ2-4; maybe TRBD1 (5 bases). CDR1 is MDHEN, CDR2 SYDVKM, per germline. This CDR3 is 16 amino acids long. V dropped 3 bases and J dropped 0 bases, with 12 bases sitting between them. The full variable domain, in which reference TRBV28 and TRBJ2-4 provide the parts outside the CDR3, is DVKVTQSSRYLVKRTGEKVFLECVQDMDHENMFWYRQDPGLGLRLIYFSYDVKMKEKGDIPEGYSVSREKKERFSLILESASTNQTSMYLCASSFREFLAKNIQYFGAGTRLSVL.

The chain recombines TRBV21-1 with TRBJ2-7; the table's D call TRBD1 went unverified against the DNA. TRBV21-1 is a pseudogene. The CDR3 covers 16 residues. CDR3 in DNA: TGTGCCAGCCCCCCCCCTCGACAGGCTCCCTCCTACGAGCAGTACTTC. Translating gives CASPPPRQAPSYEQYF.

The chain employs TRBV6-4 and TRBJ2-3; perhaps D is TRBD1 or TRBD2 (7 bases each). The germline V gene encodes CDR1 MRHNA and CDR2 SNTAGT. The CDR3 covers 15 residues. With 6 bases removed from V and 2 bases from J, the gap between germline ends came to 15 bases. The chain's CDR3 is CASSGGTALTDTQYF. Written as DNA, the CDR3 is TGTGCCAGCAGCGGGGGGACAGCGCTCACAGATACGCAGTATTTT.

V usage is TRBV6-6 and J usage is TRBJ2-4; no clear D. Trimming removed 8 bases from V and 11 bases from J, with 13 bases in between. CDR3 length equals 11 residues. Germline V gene sequence: CDR1 MNHNY, CDR2 SVGAGI (reference sequence). The CDR3 DNA reads as TGTGCCAGCGGCCTCCCGGGCCTTCAGTACTTC. This translates into CASGLPGLQYF.

This clone was seen more than once but under ten times. The chain recombines TRBV28 with TRBJ1-2; weak D call: TRBD1 (5 bases). This CDR3 has 13 residues. Germline CDR1 and CDR2: MDHEN and SYDVKM. The V end lost 5 bases, the J end lost 8 bases, and 15 bases lay between the germline ends. The CDR3 loop is CASSLTVPGGYTF. CDR3 nucleotides: TGTGCCAGCAGTCTCACTGTCCCAGGGGGCTACACCTTC.

The rearrangement links TRBV14 to TRBJ1-6; D is unresolved. Germline V CDR1 and CDR2: SGHDN, FVKESK. The length of the CDR3 is 14 residues. The germline V and J ends were trimmed by 0 bases and 9 bases, with 9 bases remaining between them. CDR3 residues: CASSQDLWPSPLHF. The DNA of the CDR3 is TGTGCCAGCAGCCAAGATCTGTGGCCTTCACCCCTCCACTTT.

DNA of the CDR3: TGTGCCAGCAGCATAGGTTGGAGGGAGCAGTACTTC. This translates into CASSIGWREQYF. The V and J genes are TRBV7-8 and TRBJ2-7; a possible D gene is TRBD2 (5 bases). The V gene's germline CDR1 is SGHVS and CDR2 FQNEAQ. The CDR3 sequence is 12 residues long. The germline V and J ends were trimmed by 5 bases and 7 bases, with 12 bases remaining between them.

V is TRBV4-3 and J is TRBJ2-7; 7 bases line up with TRBD2. Germline values: CDR1 LGHNA, CDR2 YSLEER. V dropped 0 bases and J dropped 4; count of bases not matched to a gene: 9. There are 16 residues in the CDR3. The DNA for the CDR3 is TGCGCCAGCAGCCAAGATAATGGCGGGAGTAAGTACGAGCAGTACTTC. Protein: CASSQDNGGSKYEQYF.